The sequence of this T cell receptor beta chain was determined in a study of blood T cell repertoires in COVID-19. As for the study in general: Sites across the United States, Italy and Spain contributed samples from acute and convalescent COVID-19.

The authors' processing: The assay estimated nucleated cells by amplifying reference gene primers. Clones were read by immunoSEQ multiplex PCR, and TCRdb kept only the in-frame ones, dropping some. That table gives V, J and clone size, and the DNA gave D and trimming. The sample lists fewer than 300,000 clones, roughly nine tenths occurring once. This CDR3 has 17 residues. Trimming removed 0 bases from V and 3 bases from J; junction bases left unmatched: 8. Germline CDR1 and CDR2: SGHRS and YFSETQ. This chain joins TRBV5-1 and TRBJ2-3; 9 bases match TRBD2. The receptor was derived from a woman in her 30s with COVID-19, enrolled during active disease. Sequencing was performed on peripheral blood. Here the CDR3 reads CASSLGLAVLVTDTQYF. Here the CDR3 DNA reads TGCGCCAGCAGCTTGGGACTAGCGGTCCTTGTGACAGATACGCAGTATTTT.